Following are 8 T cell receptor beta chains from one sample sequenced in a study of cytomegalovirus exposure and HLA in healthy donors (dated by TCRdb to 2017 to 2019). To prepare the library, the immunoSEQ multiplex PCR assay was applied. For the multiplex PCR, a mixture combining 60 forward primers for TCR Vbeta segments and 13 reverse primers for TCR Jbeta segments was used. TCRdb holds this immuneACCESS table with in-frame rearrangements only. Some clones are missing; in checked studies, unresolved V genes explain under half, and the rest has no known cause. The sample table lists over 150,000 clones, about four fifths of them with a count of one. The ten most abundant clones make up about 2.8% of the sample. Material: PBMCs. The receptors come from a man younger than 30 in good health and CMV-seronegative.

The chain links TRBV21-1 to TRBJ1-3; the DNA was not compared with TRBD1, the D call given in the table. TRBV21-1 is shown as a pseudogene. The CDR3 loop spans 15 amino acids. The CDR3 loop is CASSRGQGNGNTIYF. The CDR3 DNA sequence: TGTGCCAGCAGCCGCGGACAGGGCAACGGAAACACCATATATTTT.

The chain has TRBV28 and TRBJ2-7; D possibly corresponds to TRBD1 (5 bases). The CDR3 has 14 amino acids. Germline loops: CDR1 MDHEN, CDR2 SYDVKM. V shed 3 bases and J shed 3 bases, with 12 bases lying between them. The CDR3 coding sequence is TGTGCCAGCAGTTTTAAACAGGCACACTACGAGCAGTACGTC. This encodes CASSFKQAHYEQYV.

Here the CDR3 DNA reads TGTGCCTCATATGTTGACAGGGGGCTTAGGGAGACCCAGTACTTC. Translation: CASYVDRGLRETQYF. The chain links TRBV30 to TRBJ2-5; 10 positions agree with TRBD1. CDR1 GTSNPN and CDR2 SVGIG come from the germline V gene (reference sequence). There are 15 residues in the CDR3. The V gene end was trimmed by 7 bases and the J gene end by 5 bases; junction bases not matched to a gene: 13. The full variable domain, completed using reference TRBV30 and TRBJ2-5, is SQTIHQWPATLVQPVGSPLSLECTVEGTSNPNLYWYRQAAGRGLQLLFYSVGIGQISSEVPQNLSASRPQDRQFILSSKKLLLSDSGFYLCASYVDRGLRETQYFGPGTRLLVL.

This clone was found a few times. The chain uses TRBV7-9 and TRBJ1-2; no clear D. The CDR3 is 15 residues long. Trimming cost V 5 bases and J 1 base, with 14 bases left between them. Germline assignment: CDR1 SEHNR and CDR2 FQNEAQ (reference sequence). CDR3 sequence (DNA): TGTGCCAGCAGCCCCCTGGAGAGTTTTAACTATGGCTACACCTTC. Its protein is CASSPLESFNYGYTF.

V is TRBV18 and J is TRBJ1-1; D perhaps matches TRBD1 (6 bases). Between the trimmed V and J ends, which lost 1 base and 5 bases, there was a span of 17 bases. The CDR3 length is 16 residues. CDR1 and CDR2 from the germline V gene are KGHSH and LQKENI. The CDR3, as DNA: TGTGCCAGCTCACCACTTTTGGGGGCAGGAACTACTGAAGCTTTCTTT. Amino acid sequence: CASSPLLGAGTTEAFF.

The rearrangement uses TRBV9 and TRBJ2-3; the match to TRBD1 covers 7 bases. CDR1 and CDR2 from the germline V gene are SGDLS and YYNGEE. Unmatched junction bases numbered 7, after V lost 4 bases and J lost 2 bases. CDR3 length equals 15 residues. The CDR3 reads CASSPGQIVTDTQYF. The CDR3 DNA reads as TGTGCCAGCAGCCCGGGACAGATCGTCACAGATACGCAGTATTTT. Looking up the rest from reference TRBV9 and TRBJ2-3 gives the full variable domain: DSGVTQTPKHLITATGQRVTLRCSPRSGDLSVYWYQQSLDQGLQFLIQYYNGEERAKGNILERFSAQQFPDLHSELNLSSLELGDSALYFCASSPGQIVTDTQYFGPGTRLTVL.

The chain combines TRBV6-5 with TRBJ2-5, with unresolved D. Matching the DNA end better, TRBJ2-7 makes the J call doubtful. Germline values: CDR1 MNHEY, CDR2 SVGAGI. This CDR3 has 11 amino acids. The CDR3 DNA reads TGTGCCAGCACCCGTGACTACGAGCAGTACTTC. The encoded protein is CASTRDYEQYF.

The chain has TRBV9 and TRBJ2-3; 9 bases line up with TRBD2. The CDR3 spans 17 residues. V was pared by 3 bases and J by 6 bases, with 14 bases of the junction left unmatched. Germline V CDR1 and CDR2: SGDLS, YYNGEE. CDR3 loop: CASSAIPARGGLDTQYF. CDR3 in DNA: TGTGCCAGCAGCGCAATCCCCGCGCGGGGGGGTTTGGATACGCAGTATTTT.